This T cell receptor beta chain came from a study of T-cell reconstitution after alpha-beta-depleted transplantation in children. Findings and limits, study-wide: At one year after transplant, newly produced T cells mostly accounted for T-cell counts and diversity. Surviving recipient T cells and thymic progenitors produced the high day-60 TCRbeta diversity seen in some patients.

Remarks on this clonotype: Its specificity is not known.

The TCRbeta library incorporated unique molecular identifiers. TCRdb redid the calling of the PCR reads with MiXCR, one entry per CDR3 protein. The repertoire consists of approximately 110,000 distinct CDR3 sequences, with under 25% occurring once and the leading ten covering roughly a tenth. In germline, CDR1 is DFQATT, CDR2 SNEGSKA (reference sequence). This CDR3 contains 17 residues. Trimming cost V 3 bases and J 0 bases, with 20 bases left between them. The sample was PBMCs, mostly from graft donor cells, taken 180 days after TCRalphabeta/CD19-depleted stem cell transplant. V usage is TRBV20-1 and J usage is TRBJ2-5, with a possible D match to TRBD2 (6 bases). This receptor was taken from a male patient aged 2-15 years who had a stem cell transplant for chronic granulomatous disease, so the T cells may come from the graft donor. CDR3 bases: TGCAGTGCTAGCCCTCAGGGTAGCGGTCGTCACCAAGAGACCCAGTACTTC. The encoded protein is CSASPQGSGRHQETQYF.